These 19 T cell receptor beta chains originate from one sample sequenced in a study of Tregs in tolerant kidney transplant recipients. The nonmyeloablative bone marrow transplants came from related graft donors, with transient mixed chimerism. The assay was immunoSEQ multiplex PCR, and TCRdb's table has in-frame clones only and misses some. The listing contains tens of thousands of clones. The source was CD4+ T cells from blood (PBMCs), collected 24 months after the transplant. Receptors were obtained from a human patient who received a combined kidney and bone marrow transplant. Certain T cells may be donor cells from the graft.

A remark on this clone: The junction departs from the called germline gene at one end, perhaps through a read error. With the read ending 3 residues before the CDR3 end, the germline J gene is used to fill in that end. The chain carries TRBV4-2 and TRBJ2-5; the match to TRBD2 covers 7 bases. This CDR3 has 14 residues. CDR1 is LGHNA and CDR2 is YNFKEQ in the germline V gene. CDR3: CASSQVLGGETQYF. Partial CDR3 DNA: TGCGCCAGCAGCCAAGTGTTGGGGGGGGAGACC.

Comments on this clone: The CDR3 goes on 3 residues after the read ends, and that part is filled in from the germline J gene. The chain has TRBV20-1 and TRBJ1-4; tentative D call: TRBD1 (5 bases). The CDR3 extends over 15 amino acids. Germline CDR1 DFQATT, CDR2 SNEGSKA (reference sequence). Trimming took off 0 bases at V and 7 bases at J, with 15 bases between the two ends. The chain's CDR3 is CSARETSGRGEKLFF. The sequenced CDR3 bases are TGCAGTGCTAGAGAGACTTCAGGGCGCGGTGAAAAA.

Remarks on this clone: The read terminates 3 residues ahead of where the CDR3 ends, so the germline J gene completes it. The rearrangement links TRBV5-1 to TRBJ1-2, with TRBD1 identical over 8 bases. V lost 0 bases and J lost 3; bases outside the gene matches: 10. The CDR3 sequence is 17 residues long. The germline V gene encodes CDR1 SGHRS and CDR2 YFSETQ. The part of the CDR3 DNA that was read is TGCGCCAGCAGCTTGGGGATCTTGGGACAGGTTCACTATGGC. Protein: CASSLGILGQVHYG. The entire CDR3 sequence reads CASSLGILGQVHYGYTF.

A word on this clone: The CDR3 goes on 3 residues after the read ends, and that part is filled in from the germline J gene. The chain links TRBV5-4 to TRBJ2-2; tentative D call: TRBD1 (6 bases). The CDR3 loop spans 15 amino acids. V lost 4 bases and J 0 bases, leaving 10 bases between the germline ends. Germline-derived CDR1 and CDR2 are SGHNT and YYREEE (reference sequence). The CDR3: CASSPGTPNTGELFF. CDR3 bases read: TGTGCCAGCAGCCCCGGGACACCGAACACCGGGGAG.

As regards this clone: From the germline J gene comes the end of the CDR3, since the read stops 3 residues before it. The chain couples TRBV4-1 to TRBJ1-2; D might be TRBD1 (6 bases). The germline gives CDR1 MGHRA, CDR2 YSYEKL. There are 14 residues in the CDR3. V was clipped by 0 bases and J by 7 bases, with 12 bases between them. CDR3: CASSQEQGTGGYTF. The covered CDR3 bases are TGCGCCAGCAGCCAAGAACAGGGAACGGGTGGC.

Incomplete CDR3 DNA: TGCAGTGCTAGAGATTCGGCAGCGGGTTACTCCTACAATGAG. Protein sequence: CSARDSAAGYSYNE. The entire CDR3 is CSARDSAAGYSYNEQFF. This chain links TRBV20-1 with TRBJ2-1, with TRBD2 as a possible D gene (6 bases). Sequencing ends 3 residues short of the CDR3 end; the germline J gene provides the rest. V lost 0 bases and J lost 0, with 15 bases in between. This CDR3 spans 17 amino acids. The germline CDR1 and CDR2 sequences are DFQATT and SNEGSKA (reference sequence).

As for this clone: The read stops 3 residues short of the end of the CDR3; the missing end is completed from the germline J gene. J is TRBJ2-1 and V is TRBV19; 14 bases are a match to TRBD2. This CDR3 region has 16 residues. The germline CDR1 and CDR2 sequences are LNHDA and SQIVND (reference sequence). Trimming removed 4 bases from V and 8 bases from J; junction bases left unmatched: 7. The CDR3 protein is CASSTGTSGRTDEQFF. The sequenced CDR3 bases are TGTGCCAGTAGTACGGGGACTAGCGGGAGAACTGATGAG.

Comment on this clone: The read terminates 3 residues before the CDR3 end, so the remaining end is supplied by the germline J gene. The chain has TRBV30 and TRBJ2-7, with 7 nucleotides matching TRBD1. The CDR3 covers 13 residues. The germline gives CDR1 GTSNPN, CDR2 SVGIG (reference sequence). CDR3 residues: CAGARGFSYEQYF. The DNA read from the CDR3 is TGTGCTGGGGCCAGGGGGTTTTCCTACGAG.

Points on this clone: The read finishes 3 residues shy of the CDR3 end, and the germline J gene is used to complete it. The genes are TRBV7-2 and TRBJ1-4, with TRBD1 as a possible D gene (5 bases). This CDR3 spans 15 amino acids. The germline V gene encodes CDR1 SGHTA and CDR2 FQGNSA. V was trimmed by 4 bases and J by 3 bases, leaving 12 bases between them. The CDR3 spells CASSSRGGSNEKLFF. The DNA read from the CDR3 is TGTGCCAGCAGCTCAAGGGGAGGCTCTAATGAAAAA. Based on the CDR3 plus reference TRBV7-2 and TRBJ1-4, the full variable domain is GAGVSQSPSNKVTEKGKDVELRCDPISGHTALYWYRQSLGQGLEFLIYFQGNSAPDKSGLPSDRFSAERTGGSVSTLTIQRTQQEDSAVYLCASSSRGGSNEKLFFGSGTQLSVL.

Points on this clone: The read ends 3 residues early relative to the CDR3; the germline J gene fills the gap. The V gene is TRBV7-3, the J gene TRBJ2-5, with 10 bases aligning to TRBD1. The CDR3 is 15 amino acids. The V gene's germline CDR1 is SGHTA and CDR2 FQGTGA. V trimming: 6 bases; J trimming: 5 bases; junction bases outside the gene matches: 9. CDR3 bases read: TGTGCCAGCAGTCAGAAGACAGGGGGCGGTGAGACC. Translating gives CASSQKTGGGET. The whole CDR3 is CASSQKTGGGETQYF.

Turning to this clone: The read comes to an end 3 residues before the CDR3 does, leaving the germline J gene to fill in the end. The chain is built from TRBV30 and TRBJ2-5, with TRBD2 as a possible D gene (5 bases). V was shortened by 2 bases and J by 7 bases, with 8 bases between the two germline ends. The germline V gene encodes CDR1 GTSNPN and CDR2 SVGIG (reference sequence). CDR3 size: 11 residues. CDR3 sequence reads: CAWSPRGTQYF. CDR3 DNA (partial): TGTGCCTGGAGTCCCCGGGGGACC.

Points on this clone: The CDR3 end falls 3 residues outside the read, so it is completed with the germline J gene. The genes are TRBV30 and TRBJ2-1, with 10 bases identical to TRBD2. This CDR3 is 14 amino acids long. CDR1 is GTSNPN and CDR2 is SVGIG in the germline V gene (reference sequence). Trimming removed 1 base from V and 5 bases from J; junction bases left unmatched: 2. The CDR3 bases that were read are TGTGCCTGGAGTGGAAGCGGGAGGGACAATGAG. Protein: CAWSGSGRDNE. The CDR3 in full is CAWSGSGRDNEQFF.

Worth noting for this clone: The DNA ends 3 residues before the CDR3 does, and the rest of the CDR3 is filled in from the germline J gene. The J gene is TRBJ2-3, the V gene TRBV20-1; tentatively, D is TRBD2 (6 bases). CDR3 length: 15 residues. CDR1 is DFQATT, CDR2 SNEGSKA, per germline (reference sequence). V was trimmed by 3 bases and J by 3 bases, leaving 16 bases between them. The chain's CDR3 is CSASLRRRGTDTQYF. The covered CDR3 bases are TGCAGTGCTAGTCTCCGGAGGAGGGGTACAGATACG.

A word on this clone: The CDR3 end falls 3 residues outside the read, so it is completed with the germline J gene. The V gene is TRBV5-1, the J gene TRBJ1-1; the match to TRBD1 covers 11 bases. CDR1 and CDR2 (germline): SGHRS, YFSETQ. The CDR3 is made up of 16 amino acids. The trim removed 7 bases at V and 6 bases at J, leaving 14 bases unmatched. The CDR3 sequence is CASPIGGTGGYAEAFF. Partial CDR3 DNA: TGCGCCAGCCCCATTGGGGGGACAGGGGGGTACGCTGAA.

To note about this clone: Sequencing ends 3 residues short of the CDR3 end; the germline J gene provides the rest. This chain connects TRBV20-1 to TRBJ2-7, with TRBD2 as a possible D gene (6 bases). V was shortened by 3 bases and J by 1 base, with 7 bases between the two germline ends. CDR3 length: 12 residues. CDR1 and CDR2 from the germline V gene are DFQATT and SNEGSKA (reference sequence). The CDR3 bases that were read are TGCAGTGCTAGGCGGGGATCCTACGAG. Translated: CSARRGSYE. The whole CDR3 sequence is CSARRGSYEQYF.

On this clone itself: The read terminates 3 residues before the CDR3 end, so the remaining end is supplied by the germline J gene. This chain joins TRBV18 and TRBJ1-2; 7 bases fit TRBD1. The CDR3 totals 15 residues. The germline V gene has CDR1 KGHSH and CDR2 LQKENI. The V and J ends lost 0 bases and 4 bases, in that order; junction bases with no gene match: 5. This CDR3 reads CASSPPGGEGYGYTF. The CDR3 DNA, read in part, is TGTGCCAGCTCACCACCAGGGGGCGAGGGCTATGGC.

Turning to this clone: The DNA ends 3 residues before the CDR3 does, and the rest of the CDR3 is filled in from the germline J gene. This chain uses TRBV20-1 with TRBJ2-3; 9 bases agree with TRBD2. This CDR3 has 17 amino acids. Germline V gives CDR1 DFQATT, CDR2 SNEGSKA (reference sequence). After removal of 0 bases from V and 2 bases from J, the junction contained 9 bases not matched to a gene. The DNA read from the CDR3 is TGCAGTGCTAGAGACGAGTCGGCTAGCGGGAACACAGATACG. Residues: CSARDESASGNTDT. The complete CDR3 protein is CSARDESASGNTDTQYF.

In terms of frequency, this clone is medium-sized. The CDR3 bases that were read are TGCGCCAGCAGCTTGGCCGGACAACGCACAGATACG. Amino acid sequence: CASSLAGQRTDT. The CDR3 as a whole reads CASSLAGQRTDTQYF. The chain has TRBV5-1 and TRBJ2-3, with D possibly matching TRBD1 (5 bases). The read gets to within 3 residues of the CDR3 end, and the germline J gene fills in the rest. Trimming removed 0 bases at V and 1 base at J, with 9 bases between. Germline loops: CDR1 SGHRS, CDR2 YFSETQ. CDR3 size: 15 residues.

As for this clone: The observed sequence ends 3 residues before the CDR3 terminus, with the missing tail filled in from the germline J gene. This rearrangement joins TRBV5-6 to TRBJ1-5; no definite D call. Looked up from germline, CDR1 is SGHDT and CDR2 is YYEEEE. The CDR3 is 12 residues long. Trimming pared 2 bases from V and 6 bases from J, leaving 6 bases between. The CDR3 spells CASSFRGQPQHF. Incomplete CDR3 DNA: TGTGCCAGCAGCTTCCGGGGTCAGCCC. Looking up the rest from reference TRBV5-6 and TRBJ1-5 gives the full variable domain: DAGVTQSPTHLIKTRGQQVTLRCSPKSGHDTVSWYQQALGQGPQFIFQYYEEEERQRGNFPDRFSGHQFPNYSSELNVNALLLGDSALYLCASSFRGQPQHFGDGTRLSIL.